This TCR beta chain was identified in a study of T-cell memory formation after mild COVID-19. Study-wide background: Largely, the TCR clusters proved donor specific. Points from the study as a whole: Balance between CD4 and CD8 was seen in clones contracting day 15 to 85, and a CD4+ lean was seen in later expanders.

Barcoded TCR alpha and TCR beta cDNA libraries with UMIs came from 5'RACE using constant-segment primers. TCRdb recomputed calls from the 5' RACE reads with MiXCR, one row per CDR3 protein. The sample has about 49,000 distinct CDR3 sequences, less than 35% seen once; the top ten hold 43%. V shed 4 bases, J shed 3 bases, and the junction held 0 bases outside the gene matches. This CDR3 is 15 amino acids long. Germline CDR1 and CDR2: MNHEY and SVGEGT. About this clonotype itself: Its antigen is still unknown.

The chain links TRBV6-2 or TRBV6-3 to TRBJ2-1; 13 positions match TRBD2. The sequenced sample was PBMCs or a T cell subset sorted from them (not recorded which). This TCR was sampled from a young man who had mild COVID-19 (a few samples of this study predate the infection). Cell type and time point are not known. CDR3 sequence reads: CASSWTSGGYNEQFF. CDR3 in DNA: TGTGCCAGCAGTTGGACTAGCGGGGGCTACAATGAGCAGTTCTTC.